Presented here are 9 T cell receptor beta chains from one specimen sequenced in a study of blood T cell repertoires in COVID-19 (dated by TCRdb to about 2020). The library was generated by the immunoSEQ multiplex PCR assay. What TCRdb holds here is the immuneACCESS table cut down to in-frame rearrangements. Part of the clones is not present; checked against another copy, under half of the missing clones reflect an unresolved V gene, and the others are unexplained. In all, the sample holds tens of thousands of clones, and approximately 85% of those were seen once. Jointly, the top ten make up 9.5% to 15% of the sample. Specimen: peripheral blood. All receptors derive from a human donor in a cohort sampled during active COVID-19.

V gene TRBV25-1 combines with J gene TRBJ1-3; weak D call: TRBD1 (6 bases). V lost 6 bases and J 0 bases, leaving 12 bases between the germline ends. The CDR3 is 15 residues long. Germline lookup yields CDR1 MGHDK and CDR2 SYGVNS. In DNA, the CDR3 is TGTGCCAGCAGAGCCGGACAGATCTCTGGAAACACCATATATTTT. Its protein is CASRAGQISGNTIYF.

The V call is TRBV14, the J call TRBJ2-3, with 8 bases that match TRBD2. The length of the CDR3 is 15 residues. CDR1 SGHDN and CDR2 FVKESK come from the germline V gene. The ends lost 3 bases at V and 5 bases at J; junction bases unmatched: 7. The CDR3 DNA is TGTGCCAGCAGCCAGGCTGGACTAGCCGGAGATACGCAGTATTTT. Translation: CASSQAGLAGDTQYF.

J is TRBJ2-3 and V is TRBV27; 9 nucleotides match TRBD2. The germline CDR1 and CDR2 sequences are MNHEY and SMNVEV (reference sequence). After removal of 6 bases from V and 7 bases from J, the junction contained 8 bases not matched to a gene. The CDR3 totals 14 residues. CDR3 residues: CASRIAGDPYTQYF. In DNA, the CDR3 is TGTGCCAGCAGAATAGCGGGAGATCCGTATACGCAGTATTTT.

This clone was observed a few times. The CDR3 sequence: CASSSTVIGEQYF. In DNA form, the CDR3 reads TGTGCCAGCAGCTCGACAGTCATCGGGGAGCAGTACTTC. The gene calls are TRBV7-3 and TRBJ2-7, with D possibly matching TRBD1 (5 bases). This CDR3 comprises 13 residues. The germline CDR1 and CDR2 sequences are SGHTA and FQGTGA. V was trimmed by 4 bases and J by 7 bases, leaving 14 bases between them.

In this sample, this clone turned up once. The V call is TRBV19, the J call TRBJ1-1; D call uncertain. Per the germline V gene, CDR1 is LNHDA and CDR2 is SQIVND (reference sequence). The V gene lost 1 base and the J gene lost 0 bases, with 9 bases spanning the gap. This CDR3 spans 15 amino acids. The CDR3 region is CASSIGASLNTEAFF. CDR3 bases: TGTGCCAGTAGTATAGGGGCCAGCTTGAACACTGAAGCTTTCTTT.

V is TRBV27 and J is TRBJ1-1; D might be TRBD1 (6 bases). The V end lost 6 bases, the J end lost 1 base, and 12 bases lay between the germline ends. The V gene's germline CDR1 is MNHEY and CDR2 SMNVEV (reference sequence). This CDR3 spans 14 amino acids. CDR3 in DNA: TGTGCCAGCAGGCCTGACAGGCCGAACACTGAAGCTTTCTTT. Translation gives CASRPDRPNTEAFF.

This rearrangement joins TRBV28 to TRBJ2-7; D unclear. This CDR3 contains 15 residues. The germline V gene encodes CDR1 MDHEN and CDR2 SYDVKM. V was pared by 3 bases and J by 2 bases, with 14 bases between. The DNA for the CDR3 is TGTGCCAGCAGTTTGCGGCAGCTCTTCCCCTACGAGCAGTACTTC. Its translation: CASSLRQLFPYEQYF.

V gene TRBV24-1 combines with J gene TRBJ2-1; 10 bases agree with TRBD2. This CDR3 contains 18 residues. Trimming at V came to 2 bases and at J to 1 base, leaving 7 bases not matched to a gene. Germline CDR1 and CDR2: KGHDR and SFDVKD. The CDR3 loop reads CATSDYLTSGNSYNEQFF. The CDR3 coding sequence is TGTGCCACCAGTGATTACCTTACTAGCGGGAATTCCTACAATGAGCAGTTCTTC.

The rearrangement links TRBV19 to TRBJ2-7; TRBD1 aligns across 8 bases. V dropped 4 bases and J dropped 5; count of bases not matched to a gene: 13. Germline V gene data show CDR1 as LNHDA and CDR2 as SQIVND (reference sequence). The CDR3 extends over 16 amino acids. The CDR3 region has the DNA TGTGCCAGTAGTAACGGACAGGGAATAAGAGGGGACGAGCAGTACTTC. Its translation: CASSNGQGIRGDEQYF.